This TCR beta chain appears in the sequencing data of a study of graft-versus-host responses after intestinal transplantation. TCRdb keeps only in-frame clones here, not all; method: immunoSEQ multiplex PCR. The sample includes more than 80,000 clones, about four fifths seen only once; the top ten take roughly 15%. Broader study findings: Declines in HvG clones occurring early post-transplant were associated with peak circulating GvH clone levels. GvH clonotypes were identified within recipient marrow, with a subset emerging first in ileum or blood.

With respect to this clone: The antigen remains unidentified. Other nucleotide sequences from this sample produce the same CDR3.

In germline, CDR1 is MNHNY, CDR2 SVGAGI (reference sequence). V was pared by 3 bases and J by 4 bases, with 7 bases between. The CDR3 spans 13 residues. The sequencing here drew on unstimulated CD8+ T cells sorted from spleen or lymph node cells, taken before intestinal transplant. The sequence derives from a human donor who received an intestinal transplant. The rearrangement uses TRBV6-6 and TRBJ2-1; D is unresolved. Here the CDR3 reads CASSYSGYNEQFF. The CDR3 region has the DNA TGTGCCAGCAGTTATTCCGGTTACAATGAGCAGTTCTTC.